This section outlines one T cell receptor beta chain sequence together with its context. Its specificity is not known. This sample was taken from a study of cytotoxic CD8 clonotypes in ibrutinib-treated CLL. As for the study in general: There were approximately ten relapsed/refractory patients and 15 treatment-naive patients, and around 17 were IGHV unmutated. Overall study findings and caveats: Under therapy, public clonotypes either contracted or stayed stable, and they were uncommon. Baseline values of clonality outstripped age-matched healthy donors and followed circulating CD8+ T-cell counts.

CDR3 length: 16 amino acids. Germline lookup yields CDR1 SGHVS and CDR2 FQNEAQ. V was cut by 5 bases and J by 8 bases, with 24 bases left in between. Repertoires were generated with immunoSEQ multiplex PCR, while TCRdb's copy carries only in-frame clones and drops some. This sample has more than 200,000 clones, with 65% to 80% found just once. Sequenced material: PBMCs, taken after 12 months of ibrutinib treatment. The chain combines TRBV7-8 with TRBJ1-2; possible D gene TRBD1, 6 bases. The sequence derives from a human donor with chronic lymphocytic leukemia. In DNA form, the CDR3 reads TGTGCCAGCAGCCCCAGAACACAGGGACTCTGGGGAGGCTACACCTTC. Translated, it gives CASSPRTQGLWGGYTF.